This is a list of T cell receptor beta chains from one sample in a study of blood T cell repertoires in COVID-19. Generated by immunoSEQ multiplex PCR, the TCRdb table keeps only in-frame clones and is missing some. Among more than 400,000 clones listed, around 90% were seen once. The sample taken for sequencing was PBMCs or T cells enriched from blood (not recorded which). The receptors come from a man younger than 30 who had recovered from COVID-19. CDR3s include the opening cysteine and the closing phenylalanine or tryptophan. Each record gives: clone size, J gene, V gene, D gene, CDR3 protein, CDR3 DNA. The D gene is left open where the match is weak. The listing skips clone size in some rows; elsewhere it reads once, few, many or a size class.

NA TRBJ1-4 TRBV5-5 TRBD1 CASIPGPGTESEKLFF TGTGCCAGCATCCCCGGCCCCGGGACAGAGAGTGAAAAACTGTTTTTT
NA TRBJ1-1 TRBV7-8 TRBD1 CASSVSAGGKAFF TGTGCCAGCAGCGTTTCCGCAGGGGGTAAAGCTTTCTTT
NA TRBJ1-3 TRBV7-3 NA CASSITLKGTKPENTIYF TGTGCCAGCAGCATCACCTTAAAAGGGACAAAACCCGAGAACACCATATATTTT
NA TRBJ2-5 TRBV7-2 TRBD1 CASSMGQFQETQYF TGTGCCAGCAGCATGGGACAGTTCCAAGAGACCCAGTACTTC
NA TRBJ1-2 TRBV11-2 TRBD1 CASSLSGQGGYYGYTF TGTGCCAGCAGCTTATCCGGACAGGGCGGGTATTATGGCTACACCTTC
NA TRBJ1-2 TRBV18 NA CASSQHIGDGYTF TGTGCCAGCTCACAGCATATAGGGGATGGCTACACCTTC
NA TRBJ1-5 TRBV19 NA CASEPPNQPQHF TGTGCCAGTGAGCCGCCTAATCAGCCCCAGCATTTT
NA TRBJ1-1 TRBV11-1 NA CASSLDGWRSAFF TGTGCCAGCAGCTTAGACGGTTGGAGGTCGGCTTTCTTT
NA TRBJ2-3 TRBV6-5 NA CASSYLAGQRQYF TGTGCCAGCAGTTATTTGGCGGGACAGAGGCAGTATTTT
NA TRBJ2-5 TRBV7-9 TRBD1 CASSAPRGLGETQYF TGTGCCAGCAGCGCCCCCAGGGGGCTGGGGGAGACCCAGTACTTC
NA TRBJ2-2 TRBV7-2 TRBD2 CASSLSGRASGELFF TGTGCCAGCAGCTTGAGCGGGAGGGCCAGTGGGGAGCTGTTTTTT
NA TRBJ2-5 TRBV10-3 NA CAIRNRDQETQYF TGTGCCATCAGGAACAGGGATCAAGAGACCCAGTACTTC
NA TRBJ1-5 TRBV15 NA CATSRDSLVTDNQPQHF TGTGCCACCAGCAGAGATTCCCTCGTGACAGACAATCAGCCCCAGCATTTT
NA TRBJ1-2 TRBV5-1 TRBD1 CASSSKTGSLINYGYTF TGCGCCAGCAGCTCCAAGACAGGGAGTCTTATTAACTATGGCTACACCTTC
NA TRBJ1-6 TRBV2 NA CASRFQGLQNSPLHF TGTGCCAGCAGATTCCAGGGGTTACAGAATTCACCCCTCCACTTT
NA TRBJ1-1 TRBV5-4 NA CASSLGAVVQEAFF TGTGCCAGCAGCTTGGGGGCAGTAGTTCAGGAAGCTTTCTTT
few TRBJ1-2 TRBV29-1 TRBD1 CSVDLGQPSYTF TGCAGCGTTGACCTGGGACAGCCCAGCTACACCTTC
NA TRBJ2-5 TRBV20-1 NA CSARPRETQYF TGCAGTGCTAGACCGCGGGAGACCCAGTACTTC